A single sample is the source of the 27 T cell receptor beta chains below, sequenced in a study of T cell changes during pregnancy in multiple sclerosis. Here immunoSEQ multiplex PCR was the method, and the copy in TCRdb shows in-frame clones only, minus some. The sample holds 93,000 or so clones, 75% to 95% seen once. Sequences were derived from peripheral blood, sampled before pregnancy. The receptors come from a female donor with multiple sclerosis, enrolled in a pregnancy study.

This clone was seen once. V and J are TRBV28 and TRBJ2-5; D is unresolved. CDR1 is MDHEN, CDR2 SYDVKM, per germline. This CDR3 region has 11 residues. Trimming took 8 bases from V and 2 from J, leaving 6 bases between them. CDR3 in DNA: TGTGCCAGCTTGAGGCAAGAGACCCAGTACTTC. It translates to CASLRQETQYF.

V is TRBV5-4 and J is TRBJ1-3, with 9 positions matching TRBD1. CDR3 length equals 15 residues. CDR1 and CDR2 from the germline V gene are SGHNT and YYREEE (reference sequence). The junction had 5 bases not matched to a gene; V was cut back by 3 bases and J by 4 bases. The CDR3 spells CASSSGDRAGNTIYF. CDR3 bases: TGTGCCAGCAGCTCGGGGGACAGGGCAGGAAACACCATATATTTT.

This chain uses TRBV11-3 with TRBJ1-1, with a tentative D call TRBD1 (5 bases). This CDR3 contains 13 residues. V lost 4 bases, J lost 7 bases, and 13 bases lay in between. The germline V gene has CDR1 SGHNT and CDR2 YENEEA. The CDR3 region is CASSSRQRSEAFF. CDR3 nucleotide sequence: TGTGCCAGCAGCTCACGACAGCGCAGTGAAGCTTTCTTT.

The V call is TRBV6-5, the J call TRBJ2-7; D may be TRBD1 (6 bases). From germline, CDR1 is MNHEY and CDR2 SVGAGI. The CDR3 contains 14 residues. V lost 2 bases and J lost 7, with 15 bases in between. This chain's CDR3 is CASSYAGAVGEQYF. The CDR3 DNA reads TGTGCCAGCAGTTACGCAGGGGCCGTGGGGGAGCAGTACTTC.

Only one count was recorded for this clone. The chain couples TRBV19 to TRBJ2-6; 8 positions match TRBD1. CDR1 and CDR2 (germline): LNHDA, SQIVND (reference sequence). The ends lost 4 bases at V and 2 bases at J; junction bases unmatched: 4. The CDR3 is 16 residues long. The CDR3 coding sequence is TGTGCCAGTAGTACCCAGACAGGGGCTGGGGCCAACGTCCTGACTTTC. Protein product: CASSTQTGAGANVLTF.

The chain carries TRBV7-9 and TRBJ1-5; 9 bases align to TRBD1. The germline CDR1 and CDR2 sequences are SEHNR and FQNEAQ (reference sequence). The trim removed 5 bases at V and 3 bases at J, leaving 8 bases unmatched. This CDR3 is 16 amino acids long. In DNA form, the CDR3 reads TGTGCCAGCAGCACGGGACAGGGAGACCTCAATCAGCCCCAGCATTTT. This codes for CASSTGQGDLNQPQHF.

The V call is TRBV5-4, the J call TRBJ2-3, with TRBD2 identical over 8 bases. Germline-derived CDR1 and CDR2 are SGHNT and YYREEE (reference sequence). This CDR3 comprises 16 residues. Trimming removed 3 bases from V and 3 bases from J; junction bases left unmatched: 9. CDR3 sequence (DNA): TGTGCCAGCAGCTGGGGCGGAGGCGGGGGGACAGATACGCAGTATTTT. Translation gives CASSWGGGGGTDTQYF.

The chain employs TRBV29-1 and TRBJ1-5; maybe TRBD1 (5 bases). This CDR3 is built from 14 residues. In germline, CDR1 is SQVTM, CDR2 ANQGSEA. Between the trimmed V and J ends, which lost 6 bases and 3 bases, there was a span of 15 bases. The CDR3 loop reads CSVRDGGANQPQHF. CDR3 sequence (DNA): TGCAGCGTGAGGGACGGAGGGGCCAATCAGCCCCAGCATTTT. Filled out from reference TRBV29-1 and TRBJ1-5, the complete variable domain reads SAVISQKPSRDICQRGTSLTIQCQVDSQVTMMFWYRQQPGQSLTLIATANQGSEATYESGFVIDKFPISRPNLTFSTLTVSNMSPEDSSIYLCSVRDGGANQPQHFGDGTRLSIL.

V and J are TRBV7-3 and TRBJ2-1; D unclear. The CDR3 contains 13 residues. V was pared by 1 base and J by 5 bases, with 6 bases between. Looked up from germline, CDR1 is SGHTA and CDR2 is FQGTGA. For the CDR3, the DNA is TGTGCCAGCAGCTTAATGGGCCACAATGAGCAGTTCTTC. It specifies CASSLMGHNEQFF.

The chain has TRBV19 and TRBJ2-7; 11 positions agree with TRBD1. The germline V gene has CDR1 LNHDA and CDR2 SQIVND (reference sequence). The CDR3 extends over 13 amino acids. V lost 5 bases, J lost 6 bases, and 3 bases stayed unmatched. CDR3 sequence reads: CASSVGTGGEQYF. The CDR3 nucleotides read TGTGCCAGTAGTGTCGGGACAGGGGGCGAGCAGTACTTC. Based on the CDR3 plus reference TRBV19 and TRBJ2-7, the full variable domain is DGGITQSPKYLFRKEGQNVTLSCEQNLNHDAMYWYRQDPGQGLRLIYYSQIVNDFQKGDIAEGYSVSREKKESFPLTVTSAQKNPTAFYLCASSVGTGGEQYFGPGTRLTVT.

The genes are TRBV27 and TRBJ2-1; 8 bases fit TRBD2. The V gene's germline CDR1 is MNHEY and CDR2 SMNVEV (reference sequence). The CDR3 loop spans 14 amino acids. V lost 5 bases to trimming and J lost 4 bases; unmatched junction nucleotides: 4. The CDR3 sequence is CASSPTSEYNEQFF. The CDR3 DNA is TGTGCCAGCAGTCCGACTAGCGAGTACAATGAGCAGTTCTTC.

The CDR3 reads CASSLFPETQYF. The CDR3, as DNA: TGTGCCAGCAGCTTATTCCCGGAGACCCAGTACTTC. V usage is TRBV7-9 and J usage is TRBJ2-5; no definite D call. Germline CDR1 reads SEHNR; CDR2 reads FQNEAQ (reference sequence). The V gene lost 2 bases and the J gene lost 5 bases, with 6 bases spanning the gap. CDR3 length: 12 residues.

CDR3 amino acids: CATSRGDLAGGGDTQYF. CDR3 DNA sequence: TGTGCCACCAGCAGGGGGGACTTAGCGGGAGGTGGAGATACGCAGTATTTT. The chain is built from TRBV15 and TRBJ2-3, with 10 bases that match TRBD2. Germline-derived CDR1 and CDR2 are LNHNV and YYDKDF (reference sequence). CDR3 size: 17 residues. Unmatched junction bases numbered 11, after V lost 3 bases and J lost 5 bases.

V usage is TRBV6-5 and J usage is TRBJ2-5; 7 bases map to TRBD1. This CDR3 has 11 residues. The junction had 3 bases not matched to a gene; V was cut back by 9 bases and J by 5 bases. Germline values: CDR1 MNHEY, CDR2 SVGAGI. CDR3 nucleotide sequence: TGTGCCAGTACAGGGGCTGAGACCCAGTACTTC. Translation: CASTGAETQYF.

This sequence joins TRBV5-1 and TRBJ2-3; TRBD2 agrees at 15 bases. V shed 4 bases, J shed 2 bases, and the junction held 5 bases outside the gene matches. This CDR3 is built from 17 residues. Per germline, CDR1 SGHRS and CDR2 YFSETQ. The CDR3 loop reads CASSIRTSGGATDTQYF. CDR3 DNA: TGCGCCAGCAGCATACGGACTAGCGGGGGGGCCACAGATACGCAGTATTTT.

The gene calls are TRBV5-4 and TRBJ2-5; 10 bases align to TRBD2. Germline CDR1 SGHNT, CDR2 YYREEE (reference sequence). V gave up 1 base and J gave up 5 bases; unmatched junction bases: 5. The CDR3 is 15 amino acids. For the CDR3, the DNA is TGTGCCAGCAGCTTGCGGCTAGCGGGAGAGGAGACCCAGTACTTC. It specifies CASSLRLAGEETQYF.

This clone was recorded a few times. This chain links TRBV18 with TRBJ2-1; D possibly corresponds to TRBD2 (6 bases). Germline V gene sequence: CDR1 KGHSH, CDR2 LQKENI. CDR3 length equals 15 residues. Trimming took off 3 bases at V and 10 bases at J, with 19 bases between the two ends. CDR3 sequence (DNA): TGTGCCAGCTCACCCCCCCTCGCGGGGTTAGAAGAGCAGTTCTTC. Encoded protein: CASSPPLAGLEEQFF.

This clone was recorded once. The chain joins TRBV30 to TRBJ1-4; D is possibly TRBD1 (5 bases). Trimming removed 8 bases from V and 8 bases from J, with 15 bases in between. This CDR3 is built from 12 residues. Looked up from germline, CDR1 is GTSNPN and CDR2 is SVGIG (reference sequence). The DNA for the CDR3 is TGTGCCATAATTCGGCAGGGAGAAAAACTGTTTTTT. It translates to CAIIRQGEKLFF.

The J gene is TRBJ1-1, the V gene TRBV28; 7 bases map to TRBD1. The CDR3 has 14 amino acids. Germline V lookup: CDR1 MDHEN, CDR2 SYDVKM. Trimming took 9 bases from V and 5 from J; bases not matched to a gene: 12. The CDR3 is CASISGTVETEAFF. The CDR3, as DNA: TGTGCCAGTATTTCCGGGACAGTCGAGACTGAAGCTTTCTTT.

The rearrangement joins TRBV7-3 to TRBJ2-2; no clear D gene. Germline-derived CDR1 and CDR2 are SGHTA and FQGTGA. The CDR3 consists of 17 residues. V gave up 5 bases and J gave up 1 base, with 17 bases separating them. CDR3 bases: TGTGCCAGCAGCCCCCTTGGGCAGCCTCTGAACACCGGGGAGCTGTTTTTT. This codes for CASSPLGQPLNTGELFF.

The CDR3, as DNA: TGTGCCAGCAGCCGTGTGGGGGCTGTTGATACGCAGTATTTT. It is translated as CASSRVGAVDTQYF. V is TRBV14 and J is TRBJ2-3; tentatively, D is TRBD1 (6 bases). Germline assignment: CDR1 SGHDN and CDR2 FVKESK. This CDR3 is built from 14 residues. The V and J ends lost 4 bases and 6 bases respectively, with 14 bases between them.

The V gene is TRBV5-1, the J gene TRBJ1-5; 8 nucleotides align to TRBD1. V lost 2 bases to trimming and J lost 3 bases; unmatched junction nucleotides: 1. CDR3 length equals 14 residues. Germline V CDR1 and CDR2: SGHRS, YFSETQ. CDR3 sequence: CASSLQGDNQPQHF. The CDR3 DNA reads TGCGCCAGCAGCTTACAGGGGGACAATCAGCCCCAGCATTTT.

This clone showed up just once. This rearrangement joins TRBV7-6 to TRBJ1-1; 10 bases align to TRBD1. Trimming took 1 base from V and 1 from J; bases not matched to a gene: 3. Germline-derived CDR1 and CDR2 are SGHVS and FNYEAQ. This CDR3 is 16 amino acids long. CDR3 amino acids: CASSLGQGAPNTEAFF. The CDR3 nucleotides read TGTGCCAGCAGCTTAGGACAGGGGGCCCCGAACACTGAAGCTTTCTTT.

This clone was recorded only once. This sequence joins TRBV7-2 and TRBJ2-7; 9 bases map to TRBD2. CDR1 SGHTA and CDR2 FQGNSA come from the germline V gene. J lost 6 bases, V lost 4 bases, and 7 bases had no gene match. The CDR3 runs to 14 residues. The CDR3 region is CASSSGLASGEQYF. The CDR3 nucleotides are TGTGCCAGCAGCTCGGGACTAGCTTCGGGCGAGCAGTACTTC.

The chain carries TRBV19 and TRBJ1-3; D is possibly TRBD1 (5 bases). This CDR3 has 12 residues. Trimming cost V 3 bases and J 7 bases, with 7 bases left between them. CDR1 LNHDA and CDR2 SQIVND come from the germline V gene (reference sequence). The CDR3 nucleotides are TGTGCCAGTAGTATGGGGGGGAACACCATATATTTT. This codes for CASSMGGNTIYF.

The gene calls are TRBV21-1 and TRBJ1-6; the tabulated D call, TRBD1, remains unverified against the DNA. TRBV21-1 is a documented pseudogene. This CDR3 has 17 residues. The CDR3 nucleotides read TGTGCCAGCAGCAAAGGGACAGGGTATCTTTATAATTCACCCCTCCACTTT. This gives the protein CASSKGTGYLYNSPLHF.

CDR3 loop: CASSQDGQGLYEQYF. The CDR3 DNA follows: TGCGCCAGCAGCCAAGATGGGCAGGGGCTCTACGAGCAGTACTTC. The V call is TRBV4-3, the J call TRBJ2-7, with D maybe TRBD1 (6 bases). The CDR3 is made up of 15 amino acids. Germline CDR1 LGHNA, CDR2 YSLEER. V was trimmed by 0 bases and J by 3 bases, leaving 12 bases between them.